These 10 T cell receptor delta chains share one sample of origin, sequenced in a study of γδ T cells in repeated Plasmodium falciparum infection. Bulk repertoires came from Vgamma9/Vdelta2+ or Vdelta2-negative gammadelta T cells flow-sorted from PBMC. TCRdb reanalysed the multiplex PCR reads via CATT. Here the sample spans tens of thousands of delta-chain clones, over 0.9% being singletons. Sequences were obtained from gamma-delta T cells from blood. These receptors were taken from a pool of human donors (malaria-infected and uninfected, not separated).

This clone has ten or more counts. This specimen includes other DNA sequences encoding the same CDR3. As DNA, the CDR3 is TGTGCTCTTGGGGAAAGCAGGTCTTCCACGGCCGATAAACTCATCTTT. Translating gives CALGESRSSTADKLIF. The chain recombines TRDV1 with TRDJ1; TRDD2 might be the D (5 bases). This CDR3 comprises 16 residues. Germline V CDR1 and CDR2: TSWWSYY, QGS. Trimming pared 2 bases from V and 3 bases from J, leaving 16 bases between.

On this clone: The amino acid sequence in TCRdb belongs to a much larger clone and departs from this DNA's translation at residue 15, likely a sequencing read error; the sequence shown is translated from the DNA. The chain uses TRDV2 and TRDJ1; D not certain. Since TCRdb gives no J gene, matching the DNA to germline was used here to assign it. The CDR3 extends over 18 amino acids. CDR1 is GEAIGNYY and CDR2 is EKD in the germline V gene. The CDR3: CACDVVGALRFNTDRLIF. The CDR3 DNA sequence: TGTGCCTGTGACGTCGTCGGGGCCCTCAGATTCAACACCGATAGACTCATCTTT.

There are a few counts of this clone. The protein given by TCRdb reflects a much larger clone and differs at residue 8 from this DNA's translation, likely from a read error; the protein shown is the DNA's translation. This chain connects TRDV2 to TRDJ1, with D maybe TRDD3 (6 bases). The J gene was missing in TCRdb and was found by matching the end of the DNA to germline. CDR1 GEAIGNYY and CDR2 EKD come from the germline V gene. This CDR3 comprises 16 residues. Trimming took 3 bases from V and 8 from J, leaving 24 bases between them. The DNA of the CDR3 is TGTGCCTGTGACCACATTTTATTCCCGGGGCTGGGGAAACTCATCTTT. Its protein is CACDHILFPGLGKLIF.

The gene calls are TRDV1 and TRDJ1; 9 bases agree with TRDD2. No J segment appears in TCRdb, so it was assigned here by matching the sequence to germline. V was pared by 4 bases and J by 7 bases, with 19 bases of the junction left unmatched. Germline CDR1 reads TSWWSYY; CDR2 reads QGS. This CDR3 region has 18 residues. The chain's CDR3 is CALGVKLGTFLQTRKLIF. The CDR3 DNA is TGTGCTCTTGGGGTTAAGCTGGGAACCTTCCTACAGACCCGTAAACTCATCTTT.

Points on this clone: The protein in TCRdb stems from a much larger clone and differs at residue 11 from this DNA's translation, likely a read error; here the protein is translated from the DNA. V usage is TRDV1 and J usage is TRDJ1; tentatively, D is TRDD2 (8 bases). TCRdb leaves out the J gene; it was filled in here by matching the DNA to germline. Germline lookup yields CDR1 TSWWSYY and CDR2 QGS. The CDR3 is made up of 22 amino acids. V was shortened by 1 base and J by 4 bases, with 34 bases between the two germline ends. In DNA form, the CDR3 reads TGTGCTCTTGGGGAACCCGACGCTTCCTACGAAACTGGGGACTCTCGGGGCGATAAACTCATCTTT. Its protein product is CALGEPDASYETGDSRGDKLIF.

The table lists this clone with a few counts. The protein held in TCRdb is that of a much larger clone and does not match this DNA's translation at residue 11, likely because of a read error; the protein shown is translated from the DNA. Here the CDR3 DNA reads TGTGCCTGTGACCCAGTACTGGGGGATCCTTCCCCGAACGATAAACTCATCTTT. It encodes CACDPVLGDPSPNDKLIF. The V gene is TRDV2, the J gene TRDJ1; TRDD3 aligns across 10 bases. The J gene, missing from TCRdb, was assigned here through DNA to germline matching. The CDR3 length is 18 residues. The ends lost 3 bases at V and 4 bases at J; junction bases unmatched: 16. Germline CDR1 reads GEAIGNYY; CDR2 reads EKD.

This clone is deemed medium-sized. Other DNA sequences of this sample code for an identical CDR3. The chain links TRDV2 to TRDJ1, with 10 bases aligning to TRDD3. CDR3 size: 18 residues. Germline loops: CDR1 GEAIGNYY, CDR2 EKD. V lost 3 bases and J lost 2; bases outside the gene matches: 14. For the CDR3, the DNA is TGTGCCTGTGACCCCGTACTGGGGGATCCGGGGAGAACCGATAAACTCATCTTT. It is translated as CACDPVLGDPGRTDKLIF.

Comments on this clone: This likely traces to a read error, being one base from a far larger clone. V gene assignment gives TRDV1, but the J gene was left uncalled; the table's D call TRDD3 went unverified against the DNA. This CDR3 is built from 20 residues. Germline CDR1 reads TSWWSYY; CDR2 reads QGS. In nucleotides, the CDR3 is TGTGCTCTTGGGGAGGCCTTCCTACTGGGGGACTACGATTACACCGATAAGCTCATCTTT. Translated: CALGEAFLLGDYDYTDKLIF.

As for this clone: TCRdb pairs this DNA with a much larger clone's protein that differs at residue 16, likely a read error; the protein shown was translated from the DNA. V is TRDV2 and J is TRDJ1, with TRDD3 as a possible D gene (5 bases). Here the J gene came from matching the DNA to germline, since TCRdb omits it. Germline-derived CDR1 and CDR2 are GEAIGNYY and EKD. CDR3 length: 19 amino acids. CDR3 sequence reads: CACDTVAGGSMLNTDELIF. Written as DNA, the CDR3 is TGTGCCTGTGACACCGTAGCGGGGGGCTCAATGTTGAACACCGATGAACTCATCTTT.

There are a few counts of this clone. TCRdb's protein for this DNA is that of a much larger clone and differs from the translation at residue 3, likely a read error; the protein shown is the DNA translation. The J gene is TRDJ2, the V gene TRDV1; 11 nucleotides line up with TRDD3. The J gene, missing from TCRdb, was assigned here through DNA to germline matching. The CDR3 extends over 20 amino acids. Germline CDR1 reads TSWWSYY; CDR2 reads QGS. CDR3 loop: CAPGEPPFGQYWGISAQLFF. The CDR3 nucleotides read TGTGCTCCTGGGGAGCCACCCTTCGGGCAATACTGGGGGATATCTGCACAACTCTTCTTT.